This TCR beta chain is drawn from a study of blood T cells in healthy people across ages. The authors isolated at least 6 million PBMCs per sample. V lost 4 bases and J 3 bases, leaving 13 bases between the germline ends. CDR1 and CDR2 (germline): SQVTM, ANQGSEA. The CDR3 is 14 residues long. On this clonotype: As yet, its antigen is unknown.

With a J-beta primer mix and a sample-barcoded 5' primer, a second PCR ran 7 to 11 cycles. TCRdb redid the calling of the 5' RACE reads with MiXCR, one entry per CDR3 protein. The data contain around 1,000,000 distinct CDR3 sequences, approximately 25% of them seen just once; the ten biggest clones take up 0.65% to 0.75%. Study results and limitations: TCR beta diversity per million T cells fell roughly linearly with age.

The same specimen was also included in a second study, on T cells of mothers and their children. This second study says: From each mother came over 9.5 million TCR beta CDR3 reads, and from each child came approximately 2.8 million. Persistent microchimeric T cell clones were not found at ~100 per million sensitivity.

This receptor was obtained from a girl aged 2-15 years in good health. The J gene is TRBJ1-3, the V gene TRBV29-1, with unresolved D. Sequenced sample: blood. Here the CDR3 DNA reads TGCAGCGTTGGCGGCATGGGATTTGGAAACACCATATATTTT. Protein sequence: CSVGGMGFGNTIYF.